Listed here is a single T cell receptor beta chain. The germline CDR1 and CDR2 sequences are MNHEY and SVGAGI. CDR3 length equals 14 residues. Trimming left V 11 bases short and J 1 base short, with 17 bases between. This sample was included in a study of T cell responses to AZD1222 COVID-19 vaccine. Clones were read by immunoSEQ multiplex PCR, and TCRdb kept only the in-frame ones, dropping some. This table has about 60,000 clones, 65% to 90% appearing once. The sample in question was peripheral blood, obtained on day 0 of AZD1222 vaccination. This sequence joins TRBV6-5 and TRBJ1-1; unclear D gene. The sequence came from an adult in good health. The CDR3 loop is CASKSADKNTEAFF. The CDR3 nucleotides read TGTGCCTCAAAATCGGCGGATAAGAACACTGAAGCTTTCTTT.